The clone carrying this T cell receptor (beta chain) appeared a single time. This specimen belongs to a study of blood T cell repertoires in COVID-19. Study in general: From T cells, B-cell-depleted T cells, or PBMCs came the material, which was cDNA or gDNA.

The CDR3 is 13 amino acids. Trimming took 2 bases from V and 6 from J, leaving 11 bases between them. The V gene's germline CDR1 is GTSNPN and CDR2 SVGIG (reference sequence). Individuals drawn from approximately 26 US areas were about 18 to 95 years old. Researchers sorted participants into cohorts using their self-reported clinical history. Symptom resolution, clearance, or two negative PCRs marked donors in Cohort 3 as recovered. Clones were sequenced by immunoSEQ multiplex PCR, and TCRdb holds only the in-frame ones, with some missing. Counted here are 300,000 to 450,000 clones, 70% to 90% occurring once; the ten biggest clones make up 1% to 1.5%.

Input material: PBMCs or T cells enriched from blood (not recorded which). The clonotype was recovered from a man younger than 45 who had recovered from COVID-19. V and J are TRBV30 and TRBJ1-5; D gene unclear. CDR3 DNA: TGTGCCTGGAGTAGGCTGGGAGGTCAGCCCCAGCATTTT. It specifies CAWSRLGGQPQHF.